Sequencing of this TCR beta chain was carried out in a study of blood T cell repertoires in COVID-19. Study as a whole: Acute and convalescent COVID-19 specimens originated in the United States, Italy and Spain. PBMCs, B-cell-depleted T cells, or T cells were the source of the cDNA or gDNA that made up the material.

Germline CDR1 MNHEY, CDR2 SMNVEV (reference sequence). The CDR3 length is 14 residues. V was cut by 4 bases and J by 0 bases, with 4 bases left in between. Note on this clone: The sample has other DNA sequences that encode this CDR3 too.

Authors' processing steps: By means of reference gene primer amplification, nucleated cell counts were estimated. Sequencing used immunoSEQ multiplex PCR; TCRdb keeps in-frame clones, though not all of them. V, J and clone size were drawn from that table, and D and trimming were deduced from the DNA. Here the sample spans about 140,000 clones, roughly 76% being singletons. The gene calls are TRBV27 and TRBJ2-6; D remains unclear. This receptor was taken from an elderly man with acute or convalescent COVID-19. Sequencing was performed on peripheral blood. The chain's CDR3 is CASSSNSGANVLTF. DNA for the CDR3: TGTGCCAGCAGTTCCAACTCTGGGGCCAACGTCCTGACTTTC.